This record concerns one TCR beta chain sequence. The antigen is undetermined. Other DNA sequences of this sample code for an identical CDR3. At sampling all donors were nominally healthy, likely with unrecorded immune exposures. The CDR3 runs 13 residues. Germline V CDR1 and CDR2: KGHSH, LQKENI. V dropped 1 base and J dropped 3 bases, with 7 bases sitting between them. The record originates from a study of cytomegalovirus exposure and HLA in healthy donors. General study points: There were a few CMV-associated chains whose specificity for CMV antigens was confirmed in vitro. It was taken for granted in presence/absence analyses that sequencing depth across donors was roughly uniform. Sequencing likely generated an artifact that appeared as a cluster of highly shared sequence variants.

60 Vbeta and 13 Jbeta primers were used in PCR. Libraries were prepared by immunoSEQ multiplex PCR; TCRdb keeps only in-frame clonotypes and omits some of them. The sample lists under 200,000 clones, about 64% seen once, with over 1.2% in the top ten. The chain has TRBV18 and TRBJ2-7, with D possibly TRBD2 on 5 matching bases. Sequencing was carried out using PBMCs. The receptor was isolated from a man in his fifties or sixties in good health and CMV-seronegative. The CDR3 nucleotides read TGTGCCAGCTCACCACAGGGAGACTACGAGCAGTACTTC. This gives the protein CASSPQGDYEQYF.